This T cell receptor beta chain came from a study of patients and donors after allogeneic stem cell transplantation. TCRdb re-derived calls from the RT-PCR reads in MiXCR, one entry per CDR3 protein. The sample records roughly 940,000 distinct CDR3 sequences, approximately 18% being singletons. The germline CDR1 and CDR2 sequences are MRHNA and SNTAGT. CDR3 length equals 13 residues. Trimming took off 4 bases at V and 7 bases at J, with 12 bases between the two ends. This clonotype occurred a few times. This clonotype was obtained from a human donor who was either an allogeneic HSCT recipient or a stem cell or donor lymphocyte infusion donor (not recorded which). It is not recorded whose cells these are; they may come from a transplant donor. This chain connects TRBV6-4 to TRBJ2-3, with D perhaps matching TRBD2 (5 bases). Sequencing used blood, either unsorted or a sorted T cell fraction (not recorded which). The CDR3 here is CASSVNEGNTQYF. The CDR3 DNA reads TGTGCCAGCAGTGTGAACGAGGGTAATACGCAGTATTTT.